This T cell receptor (beta chain) comes out of a study of blood T cell repertoires in COVID-19. Study summary: COVID-19 samples, acute and convalescent, were from the United States, Italy and Spain. Sample material is recorded as cDNA or gDNA derived from T cells, B-cell-depleted T cells, or PBMCs.

The germline CDR1 and CDR2 sequences are GTSNPN and SVGIG (reference sequence). The V end lost 3 bases, the J end lost 2 bases, and 17 bases lay between the germline ends. CDR3 length: 15 amino acids. Measured with immunoSEQ multiplex PCR; TCRdb has only the in-frame clones, and not every one. The repertoire holds 55,000 to 80,000 clones, with 80% to 90% as singletons. This sequence was found in a man older than 75 with acute or convalescent COVID-19. The sample consisted of peripheral blood. The gene calls are TRBV30 and TRBJ2-7; weak D call: TRBD1 (6 bases). The CDR3 coding sequence is TGTGCCTGGAGCCCAAGACAGGTGTTGACCTACGAGCAGTACTTC. This translates into CAWSPRQVLTYEQYF.